The 17 T cell receptor beta chains reported below all come from one sample, sequenced in a study of siplizumab effects on memory and regulatory T cells (dated by TCRdb to between 2017 and 2020). Libraries were prepared through the immunoSEQ multiplex PCR assay. The table comes from immuneACCESS by way of TCRdb, which keeps in-frame sequences with V and J called. Part of the clones is missing from these tables; in studies checked, under half for an unresolved V gene and the rest for unknown reasons. This sample lists about 110,000 clones; around 93% were detected once. Approximately 0.32% of the sample is held by the ten biggest clonotypes. Input material: CD4+ T cells sorted from blood. These receptors came from a human donor in good health.

The V call is TRBV4-1, the J call TRBJ2-5; 10 positions agree with TRBD2. V was pared by 3 bases and J by 3 bases, with 4 bases of the junction left unmatched. The V gene's germline CDR1 is MGHRA and CDR2 YSYEKL. The CDR3 is made up of 15 amino acids. This CDR3 is CASSHHTSGKETQYF. As DNA, the CDR3 is TGCGCCAGCAGCCACCATACTAGCGGGAAAGAGACCCAGTACTTC.

The genes are TRBV27 and TRBJ1-4, with 8 bases fitting TRBD1. The germline V gene encodes CDR1 MNHEY and CDR2 SMNVEV (reference sequence). V lost 4 bases and J lost 8; bases outside the gene matches: 9. The CDR3 is 15 residues long. The DNA for the CDR3 is TGTGCCAGCAGTTCCCACGGACAGGGTAGCGAAAAACTGTTTTTT. This translates into CASSSHGQGSEKLFF.

The rearrangement links TRBV7-8 to TRBJ1-2, with D uncertain. Germline V gene data show CDR1 as SGHVS and CDR2 as FQNEAQ. This CDR3 is 17 amino acids long. V dropped 1 base and J dropped 4 bases, with 19 bases sitting between them. CDR3 loop: CASSLDGPPRALYGYTF. For the CDR3, the DNA is TGTGCCAGCAGCTTAGATGGTCCTCCACGCGCCCTCTATGGCTACACCTTC. The complete variable domain, with remaining parts taken from reference TRBV7-8 and TRBJ1-2, reads GAGVSQSPRYKVAKRGQDVALRCDPISGHVSLFWYQQALGQGPEFLTYFQNEAQLDKSGLPSDRFFAERPEGSVSTLKIQRTQQEDSAVYLCASSLDGPPRALYGYTFGSGTRLTVV.

V is TRBV5-5 and J is TRBJ2-1; a possible D gene is TRBD1 (6 bases). The germline V gene encodes CDR1 SGHKS and CDR2 YYEKEE (reference sequence). The CDR3 is 13 residues long. Trimming took 3 bases from V and 5 from J, leaving 9 bases between them. The CDR3 nucleotides are TGTGCCAGCAGCTCCGGACAGAACAATGAGCAGTTCTTC. It is translated as CASSSGQNNEQFF.

The genes are TRBV7-2 and TRBJ1-1, with D possibly being TRBD1 (5 bases). The V and J ends lost 5 bases and 1 base respectively, with 11 bases between them. CDR1 SGHTA and CDR2 FQGNSA come from the germline V gene. The CDR3 extends over 14 amino acids. CDR3 sequence reads: CASSPGTANTEAFF. CDR3 nucleotides: TGTGCCAGCAGCCCCGGGACGGCGAACACTGAAGCTTTCTTT.

This clone was found once. The rearrangement uses TRBV6-1 and TRBJ2-2; D is possibly TRBD1 (6 bases). Germline CDR1 reads MNHNS; CDR2 reads SASEGT. V lost 5 bases, J lost 7 bases, and 14 bases lay in between. This CDR3 is 14 amino acids long. The CDR3 sequence is CASSPGHWSGELFF. The CDR3 DNA reads as TGTGCCAGCAGTCCGGGACACTGGAGCGGGGAGCTGTTTTTT.

The chain joins TRBV4-1 to TRBJ1-5; TRBD1 is a possible D gene (5 bases). The germline gives CDR1 MGHRA, CDR2 YSYEKL. V lost 5 bases and J 3 bases, leaving 17 bases between the germline ends. This CDR3 comprises 16 residues. The CDR3 bases are TGCGCCAGCAGCGAGAGGGGCGGTGGGACCAATCAGCCCCAGCATTTT. Its protein product is CASSERGGGTNQPQHF.

The rearrangement joins TRBV5-1 to TRBJ2-1; D is uncertain. The length of the CDR3 is 16 residues. Germline CDR1 and CDR2: SGHRS and YFSETQ. V was clipped by 1 base and J by 0 bases, with 11 bases between them. The CDR3 DNA reads TGCGCCAGCAGCTTGTCAGGAGCGAGCTCCTACAATGAGCAGTTCTTC. This gives the protein CASSLSGASSYNEQFF.

The V call is TRBV5-1, the J call TRBJ2-3; D remains ambiguous. V lost 6 bases to trimming and J lost 0 bases, with 11 bases between them. CDR1 SGHRS and CDR2 YFSETQ come from the germline V gene. The CDR3 totals 14 residues. The CDR3, as DNA: TGCGCCAGCATGGTCGGCGGAAGCACAGATACGCAGTATTTT. Translation gives CASMVGGSTDTQYF. The entire variable domain, with the rest obtained from reference TRBV5-1 and TRBJ2-3, is as follows: KAGVTQTPRYLIKTRGQQVTLSCSPISGHRSVSWYQQTPGQGLQFLFEYFSETQRNKGNFPGRFSGRQFSNSRSEMNVSTLELGDSALYLCASMVGGSTDTQYFGPGTRLTVL.

V usage is TRBV9 and J usage is TRBJ1-3; maybe TRBD1 (6 bases). The length of the CDR3 is 14 residues. Germline CDR1 is SGDLS and CDR2 is YYNGEE. Trimming took off 0 bases at V and 5 bases at J, with 9 bases between the two ends. The CDR3: CASSVGGPRNTIYF. In DNA form, the CDR3 reads TGTGCCAGCAGCGTAGGGGGGCCGCGAAACACCATATATTTT.

V and J are TRBV5-1 and TRBJ2-1; 13 bases are a match to TRBD2. Losses at the gene ends were 2 bases for V and 2 bases for J; bases not matched to a gene: 1. Looked up from germline, CDR1 is SGHRS and CDR2 is YFSETQ. The CDR3 totals 16 residues. The CDR3 loop reads CASSFGTSGAYNEQFF. CDR3 bases: TGCGCCAGCAGCTTTGGGACTAGCGGGGCCTACAATGAGCAGTTCTTC.

The rearrangement links TRBV19 to TRBJ1-5; 7 bases fit TRBD1. The CDR3 contains 14 residues. Germline values: CDR1 LNHDA, CDR2 SQIVND (reference sequence). Trimming at V came to 6 bases and at J to 1 base, leaving 3 bases not matched to a gene. CDR3 protein: CASRPTGSNQPQHF. In DNA, the CDR3 is TGTGCCAGTAGGCCGACAGGGAGCAATCAGCCCCAGCATTTT. The full variable domain, completed using reference TRBV19 and TRBJ1-5, is DGGITQSPKYLFRKEGQNVTLSCEQNLNHDAMYWYRQDPGQGLRLIYYSQIVNDFQKGDIAEGYSVSREKKESFPLTVTSAQKNPTAFYLCASRPTGSNQPQHFGDGTRLSIL.

This chain joins TRBV2 and TRBJ1-4, with D hard to call. The V gene lost 6 bases and the J gene lost 7 bases, with 12 bases spanning the gap. Germline assignment: CDR1 SNHLY and CDR2 FYNNEI. The CDR3 has 13 amino acids. CDR3 amino acids: CASRGLKAEKLFF. The CDR3 bases are TGTGCCAGCAGGGGCTTGAAGGCTGAAAAACTGTTTTTT.

This clone was observed a single time. This chain connects TRBV10-2 to TRBJ2-7, with 7 bases fitting TRBD2. V shed 2 bases and J 0 bases; nucleotides not matched to a gene: 4. This CDR3 is 15 amino acids long. Germline V CDR1 and CDR2: WSHSY, SAAADI. The CDR3 sequence is CASSEGLVGSYEQYF. The CDR3 nucleotides read TGCGCCAGCAGTGAGGGACTAGTGGGCTCCTACGAGCAGTACTTC.

This clone was detected a few times. The rearrangement uses TRBV7-9 and TRBJ2-2; D is tentatively TRBD1 or TRBD2 (5 bases each). There are 15 residues in the CDR3. Per germline, CDR1 SEHNR and CDR2 FQNEAQ (reference sequence). Deletions cut 4 bases from V and 6 bases from J, with 15 bases between. The CDR3 DNA follows: TGTGCCAGCAGCTATCCGGGACCCCGAGCCGGGGAGCTGTTTTTT. Translation: CASSYPGPRAGELFF.

This clone has only a few counts. The chain carries TRBV5-1 and TRBJ1-2; 8 bases align to TRBD1. The germline CDR1 and CDR2 sequences are SGHRS and YFSETQ. Losses at the gene ends were 3 bases for V and 6 bases for J; bases not matched to a gene: 4. This CDR3 is built from 13 residues. The CDR3 DNA is TGCGCCAGCAGCTGGACAGGGTCAGATGGCTACACCTTC. Translated, it gives CASSWTGSDGYTF.

The chain employs TRBV14 and TRBJ2-1, with TRBD2 matching over 8 bases. Looked up from germline, CDR1 is SGHDN and CDR2 is FVKESK. The CDR3 covers 17 residues. Trimming at V came to 3 bases and at J to 4 bases, leaving 11 bases not matched to a gene. CDR3: CASSQGKAGVKYNEQFF. The CDR3 DNA reads as TGTGCCAGCAGCCAGGGTAAAGCGGGAGTTAAATACAATGAGCAGTTCTTC.